The present entry profiles one T cell receptor beta chain with its context. The data originate from a study of blood T cell repertoires in COVID-19. Overall study: Material from acute and convalescent COVID-19 was sourced from the United States, Italy and Spain. The analysed material was cDNA or gDNA that came from T cells, B-cell-depleted T cells, or PBMCs.

Authors' data handling: The authors estimated nucleated cell counts from reference gene primer amplification. TCRdb's copy holds only in-frame clones and misses some; the assay was immunoSEQ multiplex PCR. V and J calls and clone size follow that table, whereas D and trimming were derived from the DNA. The data contain about 140,000 clones, approximately 90% of them singletons. Sequencing was performed on peripheral blood. This receptor was identified in a woman of 80 years or more with acute or convalescent COVID-19.

The CDR3 nucleotides are TGTGCCAGCGGCCTCACAGGGTACACTGAAGCTTTCTTT. Encoded protein: CASGLTGYTEAFF. The J gene is TRBJ1-1, the V gene TRBV2; D is perhaps TRBD1 (6 bases). Trimming stripped 8 bases from V and 3 bases from J, with 13 bases between. Germline assignment: CDR1 SNHLY and CDR2 FYNNEI. The CDR3 sequence is 13 residues long.